Below are 21 T cell receptor beta chains sequenced from a single sample in a study of T cell responses to AZD1222 COVID-19 vaccine. TCRdb's copy holds only in-frame clones and misses some; the assay was immunoSEQ multiplex PCR. The sample includes around 140,000 clones, about 91% of them seen just once. Material: peripheral blood, obtained 28 days after the second AZD1222 dose. The source of these receptors is an adult who received the AZD1222 COVID-19 vaccine.

The chain has TRBV5-1 and TRBJ2-5; 8 nucleotides line up with TRBD2. V trimming: 2 bases; J trimming: 2 bases; junction bases outside the gene matches: 8. The germline V gene encodes CDR1 SGHRS and CDR2 YFSETQ. The CDR3 is 16 amino acids. The CDR3 protein is CASSFKSGGLQETQYF. Here the CDR3 DNA reads TGCGCCAGCAGCTTTAAGAGCGGGGGTCTTCAAGAGACCCAGTACTTC.

This sequence joins TRBV28 and TRBJ2-1, with 9 nucleotides matching TRBD1. CDR3 size: 13 residues. J was trimmed by 13 bases and V by 5 bases; bases with no gene match: 9. The V gene's germline CDR1 is MDHEN and CDR2 SYDVKM. This CDR3 is CASSLRTGAPQFF. CDR3 nucleotides: TGTGCCAGCAGTCTGAGGACAGGGGCCCCCCAGTTCTTC.

V gene TRBV21-1 combines with J gene TRBJ2-1; whether TRBD2, the table's D call, matches the DNA was not checked. TRBV21-1 has pseudogene status. The CDR3 consists of 18 residues. The CDR3 spells CASSKDGLAGLKYNEQFF. CDR3 sequence (DNA): TGTGCCAGCAGCAAAGACGGACTAGCGGGGTTAAAGTACAATGAGCAGTTCTTC.

This rearrangement joins TRBV29-1 to TRBJ1-3; 7 nucleotides match TRBD1. The length of the CDR3 is 14 residues. V was clipped by 7 bases and J by 2 bases; unmatched bases: 8. CDR1 SQVTM and CDR2 ANQGSEA come from the germline V gene. CDR3 DNA: TGCAGCGGGAGCACAGGGGTCCCTGGAAACACCATATATTTT. Translating it yields CSGSTGVPGNTIYF.

The chain couples TRBV5-1 to TRBJ2-1; 8 nucleotides match TRBD2. The junction had 4 bases not matched to a gene; V was cut back by 4 bases and J by 4 bases. Per germline, CDR1 SGHRS and CDR2 YFSETQ. The CDR3 totals 14 residues. The CDR3 here is CASSTSGEYNEQFF. CDR3 DNA: TGCGCCAGCAGCACTAGCGGAGAATACAATGAGCAGTTCTTC.

The chain recombines TRBV28 with TRBJ2-1, with 9 bases fitting TRBD2. V dropped 3 bases and J dropped 5; count of bases not matched to a gene: 5. Germline V CDR1 and CDR2: MDHEN, SYDVKM. CDR3 size: 15 residues. The CDR3 nucleotides are TGTGCCAGCAGTTTCGCGACTAGCGGTAACAATGAGCAGTTCTTC. Encoded protein: CASSFATSGNNEQFF.

The sample holds one count of this clone. The rearrangement joins TRBV6-5 to TRBJ1-1; D possibly corresponds to TRBD1 (5 bases). This CDR3 spans 13 amino acids. The germline gives CDR1 MNHEY, CDR2 SVGAGI. The germline V and J ends were trimmed by 8 bases and 3 bases, with 13 bases remaining between them. CDR3 sequence reads: CASGAPADTEAFF. The CDR3 bases are TGTGCCAGCGGGGCCCCGGCGGACACTGAAGCTTTCTTT.

The rearrangement uses TRBV6-5 and TRBJ1-4, with D perhaps matching TRBD1 (5 bases). The V and J ends lost 5 bases and 8 bases respectively, with 15 bases between them. This CDR3 has 14 residues. Germline V gives CDR1 MNHEY, CDR2 SVGAGI. The CDR3 nucleotides are TGTGCCAGCAGTAGGAGGGCAGGGCCAGAAAAACTGTTTTTT. Translating gives CASSRRAGPEKLFF.

This chain joins TRBV7-9 and TRBJ2-1; D may be TRBD2 (5 bases). V lost 5 bases, J lost 8 bases, and 19 bases lay in between. There are 15 residues in the CDR3. Per the germline V gene, CDR1 is SEHNR and CDR2 is FQNEAQ (reference sequence). This chain's CDR3 is CASSLGVFIADEQFF. The CDR3, as DNA: TGTGCCAGCAGCCTCGGGGTGTTCATTGCGGATGAGCAGTTCTTC. Full variable domain (outside the CDR3, taken from reference TRBV7-9 and TRBJ2-1): DTGVSQNPRHKITKRGQNVTFRCDPISEHNRLYWYRQTLGQGPEFLTYFQNEAQLEKSRLLSDRFSAERPKGSFSTLEIQRTEQGDSAMYLCASSLGVFIADEQFFGPGTRLTVL.

The gene calls are TRBV27 and TRBJ2-7; maybe TRBD2 (5 bases). V gave up 5 bases and J gave up 0 bases, with 11 bases separating them. Germline V lookup: CDR1 MNHEY, CDR2 SMNVEV (reference sequence). The CDR3 consists of 14 residues. This CDR3 reads CASSEGPSSYEQYV. In DNA, the CDR3 is TGTGCCAGCAGTGAGGGCCCAAGCTCCTACGAGCAGTACGTC.

This clone was found once. V gene TRBV19 combines with J gene TRBJ2-5, with D possibly being TRBD1 (6 bases). The CDR3 is 14 residues long. The V gene's germline CDR1 is LNHDA and CDR2 SQIVND (reference sequence). V dropped 3 bases and J dropped 2 bases, with 10 bases sitting between them. The CDR3 loop is CASSMSGAQETQYF. For the CDR3, the DNA is TGTGCCAGTAGTATGTCAGGGGCTCAAGAGACCCAGTACTTC.

The rearrangement joins TRBV7-9 to TRBJ2-2, with 9 positions matching TRBD2. The CDR3 covers 16 residues. CDR1 SEHNR and CDR2 FQNEAQ come from the germline V gene (reference sequence). V lost 5 bases, J lost 6 bases, and 10 bases stayed unmatched. The CDR3 spells CASSPPTSGPAGELFF. Here the CDR3 DNA reads TGTGCCAGCAGCCCCCCGACTAGCGGACCGGCCGGGGAGCTGTTTTTT.

The J gene is TRBJ2-2, the V gene TRBV15, with unresolved D. The CDR3 totals 15 residues. Germline CDR1 is LNHNV and CDR2 is YYDKDF (reference sequence). Trimming removed 0 bases from V and 8 bases from J, with 13 bases in between. The CDR3 loop reads CATSRDRMFSGELFF. The CDR3, as DNA: TGTGCCACCAGCAGAGATAGGATGTTTTCTGGGGAGCTGTTTTTT.

The chain is built from TRBV7-2 and TRBJ1-1; D might be TRBD1 (5 bases). This CDR3 contains 15 residues. CDR1 SGHTA and CDR2 FQGNSA come from the germline V gene. V was shortened by 8 bases and J by 1 base, with 17 bases between the two germline ends. The CDR3 is CASASAAGSNTEAFF. Written as DNA, the CDR3 is TGTGCCAGCGCCTCAGCGGCAGGGTCGAACACTGAAGCTTTCTTT. Based on the CDR3 plus reference TRBV7-2 and TRBJ1-1, the full variable domain is GAGVSQSPSNKVTEKGKDVELRCDPISGHTALYWYRQSLGQGLEFLIYFQGNSAPDKSGLPSDRFSAERTGGSVSTLTIQRTQQEDSAVYLCASASAAGSNTEAFFGQGTRLTVV.

The chain has TRBV6-5 and TRBJ2-7; D perhaps matches TRBD1 (6 bases). The length of the CDR3 is 13 residues. V was trimmed by 4 bases and J by 5 bases, leaving 12 bases between them. In germline, CDR1 is MNHEY, CDR2 SVGAGI. CDR3 DNA sequence: TGTGCCAGCAGTTCGGCCAGGGGAAACGAGCAGTACTTC. The encoded protein is CASSSARGNEQYF.

This clone was recorded once. This chain uses TRBV6-1 with TRBJ2-7; TRBD1 agrees at 12 bases. The CDR3 totals 16 residues. The ends lost 0 bases at V and 6 bases at J; junction bases unmatched: 6. The V gene's germline CDR1 is MNHNS and CDR2 SASEGT. CDR3 sequence (DNA): TGTGCCAGCAGTGAAGCCCTCCGGGACAGGGGGCTCGAGCAGTACGTC. It codes for CASSEALRDRGLEQYV.

This clone is a singleton in its sample. This chain uses TRBV5-5 with TRBJ2-7; tentatively, D is TRBD1 (5 bases). V dropped 2 bases and J dropped 0 bases, with 12 bases sitting between them. Germline V gene lookup returns CDR1 SGHKS and CDR2 YYEKEE (reference sequence). This CDR3 region has 15 residues. CDR3 in DNA: TGTGCCAGCAGCTTAGGGGCAGATTACTCCTACGAGCAGTACTTC. Amino acid sequence: CASSLGADYSYEQYF.

The rearrangement uses TRBV2 and TRBJ1-1; D ambiguous. Germline CDR1 reads SNHLY; CDR2 reads FYNNEI. CDR3 length: 15 amino acids. V gave up 7 bases and J gave up 0 bases, with 15 bases separating them. DNA for the CDR3: TGTGCCAGCAAGACCCAGAGGCTTTTGAACACTGAAGCTTTCTTT. Translating it yields CASKTQRLLNTEAFF.

This rearrangement joins TRBV4-1 to TRBJ1-2, with TRBD1 matching 10 bases. In germline, CDR1 is MGHRA, CDR2 YSYEKL. Unmatched junction bases numbered 4, after V lost 4 bases and J lost 2 bases. CDR3 length: 15 residues. The CDR3: CASSPSGQGNYGYTF. The CDR3, as DNA: TGCGCCAGCAGCCCCTCGGGACAGGGGAACTATGGCTACACCTTC.

This chain connects TRBV27 to TRBJ1-2; 9 nucleotides line up with TRBD1. The CDR3 sequence is 15 residues long. The trim removed 0 bases at V and 6 bases at J, leaving 5 bases unmatched. Germline assignment: CDR1 MNHEY and CDR2 SMNVEV (reference sequence). CDR3 sequence (DNA): TGTGCCAGCAGTTTATCGGGGACAGGGAGAGATGGCTACACCTTC. Protein product: CASSLSGTGRDGYTF.

CDR3 nucleotide sequence: TGTGCCAGCGGTCTGGACGGATCCTACGAGCAGTACTTC. This codes for CASGLDGSYEQYF. The gene calls are TRBV6-5 and TRBJ2-7; no firm D call. Trimming took 8 bases from V and 1 from J, leaving 12 bases between them. CDR1 and CDR2 from the germline V gene are MNHEY and SVGAGI. This CDR3 has 13 residues.